A selection of T cell receptor beta chains follows, all from one sample in a study of cytomegalovirus exposure and HLA in healthy donors. The method was immunoSEQ multiplex PCR; TCRdb's version includes in-frame clones alone and lacks a portion of them. The table includes some 130,000 clones, 84% detected once. The source material was PBMCs. The receptors were gathered from a woman aged 25 to 45 in good health and CMV-seronegative. CDR3s leave out the opening cysteine and the closing phenylalanine or tryptophan.

v_gene: TRBV7-8; len: 13; CDR3aa: ASSPIMFSGDEQF
v_gene: TRBV5-4; len: 13; CDR3aa: ASSPGSQGIFGYT
v_gene: TRBV29-1; len: 10; CDR3aa: SVGSGSTEAF
v_gene: TRBV19; len: 13; CDR3aa: ASSIGLAGTYEQY
v_gene: TRBV5-1; len: 14; CDR3aa: ASSLAAGGPTDTQY
v_gene: TRBV7-2; len: 13; CDR3aa: ASSLDQREFDEQY
v_gene: TRBV2; len: 14; CDR3aa: ASSTTGTVTADTQY
v_gene: TRBV19; len: 12; CDR3aa: ASRKGGENYGYT
v_gene: TRBV5-1; len: 16; CDR3aa: ASSLEAGGPVSTDTQY
v_gene: TRBV27; len: 14; CDR3aa: ASTSIKKGGSYEQY
v_gene: TRBV6-4; len: 12; CDR3aa: ASSDGGATDTQY
v_gene: TRBV20-1; len: 8; CDR3aa: SLPQETQY
v_gene: TRBV5-4; len: 12; CDR3aa: ASSWDRGSSPLH
v_gene: TRBV2; len: 11; CDR3aa: ASSEIRNQPQH
v_gene: TRBV4-2; len: 12; CDR3aa: ASSLQGSTYEQY
v_gene: TRBV6-1; len: 13; CDR3aa: ASRGSRVGGTEAF
v_gene: TRBV7-3; len: 11; CDR3aa: ASSRESYQPQH
v_gene: TRBV5-4; len: 14; CDR3aa: ASSLGGWGGNQPQH
v_gene: TRBV7-9; len: 14; CDR3aa: ASSQGQGRGPDEQY
v_gene: TRBV5-4; len: 13; CDR3aa: ASSLQGTKVQPQH
v_gene: TRBV6-6; len: 13; CDR3aa: ATHTSGGTTDTQY
v_gene: TRBV29-1; len: 14; CDR3aa: SVESGGRANTGELF
v_gene: TRBV7-9; len: 13; CDR3aa: ASSRSDSGTGELF
v_gene: TRBV5-6; len: 13; CDR3aa: ASSLRDRGYQPQH
v_gene: TRBV5-1; len: 12; CDR3aa: ASRGQGTDNEQF
v_gene: TRBV19; len: 14; CDR3aa: ASSIQGEGTNEKLF
v_gene: TRBV5-1; len: 12; CDR3aa: ASSPGTGGYGYT
v_gene: TRBV18; len: 12; CDR3aa: ASSPGLASSEQY
v_gene: TRBV25-1; len: 11; CDR3aa: ASSGPGFSPLH
v_gene: TRBV19; len: 12; CDR3aa: ASGTGESGQPQH
v_gene: TRBV5-6; len: 13; CDR3aa: ASSAQVTSTDTQY
v_gene: TRBV5-8; len: 13; CDR3aa: ASTHRVNRADTQY
v_gene: TRBV5-5; len: 15; CDR3aa: ASSTGTGKVSNEKLF
v_gene: TRBV6-1; len: 11; CDR3aa: ASSGQGATPQH
v_gene: TRBV28; len: 13; CDR3aa: ASSQHRSSYNEQF
v_gene: TRBV7-7; len: 11; CDR3aa: ASSLDFYNEQF
v_gene: TRBV18; len: 12; CDR3aa: ASSPLARGHEQY
v_gene: TRBV18; len: 13; CDR3aa: ASSPLQGSNQPQH
v_gene: TRBV7-9; len: 12; CDR3aa: ASSFYRELGEAF
v_gene: TRBV7-2; len: 15; CDR3aa: ASSLALGGAGGYGYT
v_gene: TRBV5-1; len: 14; CDR3aa: ASSLDPGGLNTEAF
v_gene: TRBV5-4; len: 12; CDR3aa: ASSLPSGQETQY
v_gene: TRBV7-2; len: 11; CDR3aa: ASSLDPFFEQY
v_gene: TRBV7-8; len: 16; CDR3aa: ASSLSGTGDNSYNEQF
v_gene: TRBV27; len: 13; CDR3aa: ASSLSWQEYYEQY
v_gene: TRBV28; len: 16; CDR3aa: ASSTTGRGGRANYGYT
v_gene: TRBV5-1; len: 12; CDR3aa: ASSANRVGSGYT
v_gene: TRBV5-1; len: 12; CDR3aa: ASSLVSTGAEAF
v_gene: TRBV11-1; len: 16; CDR3aa: ASSLGSGSGQAYLKQY
v_gene: TRBV7-6; len: 15; CDR3aa: ASSLGAVGTGNSPLH
v_gene: TRBV5-6; len: 15; CDR3aa: ASSLSGGESSYNEQF
v_gene: TRBV7-9; len: 12; CDR3aa: ASSLSVSGNTIY
v_gene: TRBV5-4; len: 12; CDR3aa: ASSFLSEGSTQY